This T cell receptor beta chain was sequenced during a study of blood T cell repertoires in COVID-19. As for the study in general: The analysed material was cDNA or gDNA that came from T cells, B-cell-depleted T cells, or PBMCs.

Methods used by the authors: From reference gene primer amplification, estimates of nucleated cell counts were derived. Data came from immunoSEQ multiplex PCR; TCRdb stores just in-frame clones and leaves some out. That table furnishes V, J and clone size, whereas the DNA furnished D and trimming. The data contain 200,000 or so clones, over 70% of them singletons. The receptor was derived from a man in his 60s with active or convalescent COVID-19. The sample comprised peripheral blood.

The CDR3 DNA follows: TGTGCCAGTAGTATAGATAGCATTCAGTACTTC. As protein: CASSIDSIQYF. This chain joins TRBV19 and TRBJ2-4; no reliable D call. This CDR3 spans 11 amino acids. V lost 0 bases and J 9 bases, leaving 3 bases between the germline ends. Germline-derived CDR1 and CDR2 are LNHDA and SQIVND (reference sequence).